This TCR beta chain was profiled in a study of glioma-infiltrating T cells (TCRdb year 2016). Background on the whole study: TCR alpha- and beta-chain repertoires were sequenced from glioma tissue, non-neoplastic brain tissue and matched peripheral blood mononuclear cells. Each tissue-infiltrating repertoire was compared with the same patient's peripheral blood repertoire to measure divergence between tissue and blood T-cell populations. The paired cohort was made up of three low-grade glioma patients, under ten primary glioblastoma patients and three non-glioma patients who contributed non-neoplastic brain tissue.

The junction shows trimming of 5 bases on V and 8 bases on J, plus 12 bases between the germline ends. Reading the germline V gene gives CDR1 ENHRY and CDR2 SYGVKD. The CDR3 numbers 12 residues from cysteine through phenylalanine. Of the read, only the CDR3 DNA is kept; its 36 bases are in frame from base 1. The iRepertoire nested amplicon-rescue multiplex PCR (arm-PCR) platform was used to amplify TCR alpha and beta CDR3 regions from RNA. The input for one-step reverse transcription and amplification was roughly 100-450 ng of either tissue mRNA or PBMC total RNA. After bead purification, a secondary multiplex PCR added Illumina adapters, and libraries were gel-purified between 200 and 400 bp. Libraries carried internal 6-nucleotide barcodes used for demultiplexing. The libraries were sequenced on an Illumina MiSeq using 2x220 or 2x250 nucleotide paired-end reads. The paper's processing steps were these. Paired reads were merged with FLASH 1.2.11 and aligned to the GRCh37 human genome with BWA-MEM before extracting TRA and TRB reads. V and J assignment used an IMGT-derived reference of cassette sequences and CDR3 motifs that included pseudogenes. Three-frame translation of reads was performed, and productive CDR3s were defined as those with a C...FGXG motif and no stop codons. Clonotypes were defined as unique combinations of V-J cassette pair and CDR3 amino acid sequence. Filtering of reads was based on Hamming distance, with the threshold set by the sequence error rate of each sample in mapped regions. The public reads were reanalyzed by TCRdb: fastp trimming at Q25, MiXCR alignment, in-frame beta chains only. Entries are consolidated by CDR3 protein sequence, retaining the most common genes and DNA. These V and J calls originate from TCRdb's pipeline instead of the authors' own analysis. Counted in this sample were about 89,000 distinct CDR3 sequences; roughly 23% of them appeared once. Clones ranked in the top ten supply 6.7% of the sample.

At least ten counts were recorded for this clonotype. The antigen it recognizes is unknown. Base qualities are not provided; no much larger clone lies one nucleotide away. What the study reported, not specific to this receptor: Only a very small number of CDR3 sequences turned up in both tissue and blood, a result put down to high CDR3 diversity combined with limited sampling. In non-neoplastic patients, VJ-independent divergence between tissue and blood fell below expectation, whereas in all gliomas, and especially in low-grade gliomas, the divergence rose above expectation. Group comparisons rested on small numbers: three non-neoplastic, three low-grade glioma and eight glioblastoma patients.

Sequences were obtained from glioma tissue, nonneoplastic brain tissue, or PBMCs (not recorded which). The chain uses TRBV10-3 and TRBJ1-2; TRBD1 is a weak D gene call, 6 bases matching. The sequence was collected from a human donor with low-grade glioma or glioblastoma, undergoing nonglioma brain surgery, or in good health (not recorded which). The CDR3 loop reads CAISPRGQGYTF. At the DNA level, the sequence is TGTGCCATCAGTCCCCGGGGGCAAGGCTACACCTTC.